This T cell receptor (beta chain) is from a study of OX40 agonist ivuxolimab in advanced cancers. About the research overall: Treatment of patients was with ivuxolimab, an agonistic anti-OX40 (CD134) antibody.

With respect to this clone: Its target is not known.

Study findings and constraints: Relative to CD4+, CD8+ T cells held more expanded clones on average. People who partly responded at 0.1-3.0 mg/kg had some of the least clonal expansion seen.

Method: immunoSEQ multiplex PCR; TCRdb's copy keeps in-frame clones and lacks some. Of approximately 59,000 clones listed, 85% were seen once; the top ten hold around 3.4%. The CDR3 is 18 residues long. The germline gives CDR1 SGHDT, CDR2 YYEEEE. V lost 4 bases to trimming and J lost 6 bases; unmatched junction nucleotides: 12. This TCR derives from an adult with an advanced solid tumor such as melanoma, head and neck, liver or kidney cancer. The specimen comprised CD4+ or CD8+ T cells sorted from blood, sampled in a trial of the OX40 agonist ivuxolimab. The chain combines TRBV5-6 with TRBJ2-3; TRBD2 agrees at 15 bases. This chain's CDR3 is CASSPGLAGGPVPDTQYF. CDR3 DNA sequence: TGTGCCAGCAGCCCCGGACTAGCGGGAGGGCCGGTACCGGATACGCAGTATTTT.